This paragraph covers one T cell receptor beta chain sequence. PCR involved 60 Vbeta and 13 Jbeta primers. The repertoire was sequenced with immunoSEQ multiplex PCR; TCRdb's copy has only in-frame clones and lacks some. Here the sample spans about 150,000 clones, roughly 82% being singletons. This entry belongs to a study of cytomegalovirus exposure and HLA in healthy donors. The V end was cut by 5 bases, the J end by 2 bases, with 12 bases between. The CDR3 runs to 15 residues. In germline, CDR1 is MNHEY, CDR2 SMNVEV (reference sequence). Material: PBMCs. The genes are TRBV27 and TRBJ1-4, with D uncertain. This sequence originates from a man aged 30-40 years in good health and CMV-seropositive. CDR3 nucleotides: TGTGCCAGCAGTCCCCACACGGGGACTAATGAAAAACTGTTTTTT. This sequence encodes CASSPHTGTNEKLFF.